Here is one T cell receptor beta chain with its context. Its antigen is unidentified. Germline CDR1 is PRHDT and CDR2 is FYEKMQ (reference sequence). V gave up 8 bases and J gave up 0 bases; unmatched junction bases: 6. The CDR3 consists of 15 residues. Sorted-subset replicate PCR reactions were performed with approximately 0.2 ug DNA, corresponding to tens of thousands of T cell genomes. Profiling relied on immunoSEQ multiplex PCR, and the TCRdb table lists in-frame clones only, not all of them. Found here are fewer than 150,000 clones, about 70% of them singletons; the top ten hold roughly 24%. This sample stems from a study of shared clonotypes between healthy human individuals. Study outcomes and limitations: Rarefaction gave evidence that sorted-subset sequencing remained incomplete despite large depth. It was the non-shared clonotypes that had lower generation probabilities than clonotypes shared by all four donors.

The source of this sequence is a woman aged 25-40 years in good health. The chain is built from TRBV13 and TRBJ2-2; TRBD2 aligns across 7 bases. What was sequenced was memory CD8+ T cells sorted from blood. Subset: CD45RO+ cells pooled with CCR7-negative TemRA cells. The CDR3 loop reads CASCLGTTNTGELFF. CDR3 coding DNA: TGTGCCAGCTGCCTCGGGACTACGAACACCGGGGAGCTGTTTTTT. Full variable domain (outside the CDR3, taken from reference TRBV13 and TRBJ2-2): AAGVIQSPRHLIKEKRETATLKCYPIPRHDTVYWYQQGPGQDPQFLISFYEKMQSDKGSIPDRFSAQQFSDYHSELNMSSLELGDSALYFCASCLGTTNTGELFFGEGSRLTVL.